Listed below are T cell receptor beta chains from one sample, sequenced in a study of T cell repertoires in breast cancer. TCRdb processed the emulsion pairing reads anew with MiXCR; each CDR3 protein has one entry. Of about 40,000 distinct CDR3 sequences listed, roughly 42% were seen once; the top ten hold around three fifths. Sequencing used CD8+ T cells. The source is a pool of human donors with breast cancer or a healthy control (not recorded which). Each CDR3 is given with its conserved first and last residue.

>TRBV20-1|TRBJ1-2
CSARGAGYGYTF
>TRBV10-3|TRBJ1-1
CAIRRDRGSPEAFF
>TRBV27|TRBJ1-1
CASRWGLNTEAFF
>TRBV28|TRBJ1-6
CASINPQGYNSPLHF
>TRBV6-1|TRBJ1-5
CASSDWDGPNQPQHF
>TRBV6-5|TRBJ2-2
CASSYAANTGELFF
>TRBV7-2|TRBJ2-3
CASSFRGHTDTQYF
>TRBV6-2/TRBV6-3|TRBJ2-1
CASSWVGNEQFF
>TRBV7-8|TRBJ2-5
CASSPNGGAGETQYF
>TRBV20-1|TRBJ2-7
CSASTPDEQYF
>TRBV6-1|TRBJ2-6
CASIPSGGANVLTF
>TRBV7-9|TRBJ2-2
CASSPFGTGELFF
>TRBV20-1|TRBJ1-2
CSAALGGKNYGYTF
>TRBV27|TRBJ2-3
CASRQAGTGGHGSTDTQYF
>TRBV20-1|TRBJ2-7
CSAKDWAYEQYF
>TRBV12-3/TRBV12-4|TRBJ1-1
CASSSQGKGTEAFF
>TRBV28|TRBJ1-6
CASSLFTDSYNSPLHF
>TRBV6-1|TRBJ2-3
CASSGTSGGADTQYF
>TRBV7-6|TRBJ2-1
CASSSPLSGTPDEQFF
>TRBV30|TRBJ1-1
CAWSRQLYSEAFF
>TRBV20-1|TRBJ2-3
CSARLAGGTDTQYF
>TRBV2|TRBJ1-5
CASSNRTGVDQPQHF
>TRBV18|TRBJ1-2
CASSPGDTRYGYTF
>TRBV10-3|TRBJ2-3
CAISPSGTSTDTQYF
>TRBV2|TRBJ2-7
CASRPKEDEQDF
>TRBV10-3|TRBJ1-1
CAISDRLNTEAFF
>TRBV7-8|TRBJ2-7
CASSPSGTGSPSSYEQYF
>TRBV4-1|TRBJ1-5
CASSPRTGGVNQPQHF
>TRBV20-1|TRBJ2-5
CSARGDLGGPSETQYF
>TRBV2|TRBJ2-1
CASRGTGTQQFF
>TRBV7-8|TRBJ1-5
CASSPGTAAALYSNQPQHF
>TRBV5-1|TRBJ2-1
CASSSTQWRHEQFF
>TRBV5-1|TRBJ1-1
CASSSPPGGGLNTEAFF
>TRBV20-1|TRBJ2-4
CSASREAGKNIQYF
>TRBV6-6|TRBJ2-5
CASSYGRGGETQYF
>TRBV19|TRBJ1-2
CASTRQGGYGYTF
>TRBV6-2/TRBV6-3|TRBJ2-1
CASSPPVHYNEQFF
>TRBV10-3|TRBJ1-1
CAISEEAHTEAFF
>TRBV18|TRBJ1-2
CASSPRSVGEKGGYTF
>TRBV20-1|TRBJ2-1
CSASTSGWGNEQFF
>TRBV18|TRBJ1-5
CASSPNFLNNQPQHF
>TRBV19|TRBJ1-2
CASTTGYFYGYTF
>TRBV12-3/TRBV12-4|TRBJ2-3
CASSSALTDTQYF
>TRBV4-1|TRBJ1-1
CASSQDVWAFRHTEAFF
>TRBV18|TRBJ2-7
CASSPELAGDTEQYF
>TRBV20-1|TRBJ2-5
CSSVFGGPLQETQYF
>TRBV20-1|TRBJ2-7
CSARVVSVEEQYF
>TRBV20-1|TRBJ2-3
CSASQGRRSTDTQYF
>TRBV29-1|TRBJ2-1
CSVVPNLAGVSLNEQFF